The rows below give T cell receptor beta chains drawn from one sample of a study of Ad26.COV2.S vaccination and SARS-CoV-2 variants. Assay used: immunoSEQ multiplex PCR; TCRdb lists only in-frame clones, some missing. The sample carries about 480,000 clones, around 88% recorded once. The material was peripheral blood, obtained in a trial of Ad26.COV2.S vaccine versus placebo. These receptor sequences come from a person aged 18 to 65 who received the Ad26.COV2.S COVID-19 vaccine or a placebo. CDR3s include the opening cysteine and the closing phenylalanine or tryptophan. D genes are given only for firm matches. A clone size is listed for some rows: how often the clone was seen (once, few, many), or a class if it is expanded.

size	V	D	J	DNA	CDR3
NA	TRBV6-1	NA	TRBJ2-5	TGTGCCAGCAGTGACGACAGACAAGAGACCCAGTACTTC	CASSDDRQETQYF
NA	TRBV6-5	NA	TRBJ2-7	TGTGCCAGCAGCCGCAGGAGCCACACATACGAGCAGTACTTC	CASSRRSHTYEQYF
NA	TRBV6-2/TRBV6-3	NA	TRBJ1-4	TGTGCCAGCAGTTTAGCCGGGACCTCGGGTGAAAAACTGTTTTTT	CASSLAGTSGEKLFF
NA	TRBV4-3	NA	TRBJ2-4	TGCGCCGAAATGGACCGTTGGTACTTC	CAEMDRWYF
NA	TRBV21-1	NA	TRBJ1-1	TGTGCCAGCAGCAAAGAAAGGAAAGGGGGCCGCAACACTGAAGCTTTCTTT	CASSKERKGGRNTEAFF
NA	TRBV3-1/TRBV3-2	NA	TRBJ2-1	TGTGCCAGCAGCCAAGTCGGCGGGGTTCAGTTCTTC	CASSQVGGVQFF
NA	TRBV7-9	TRBD2	TRBJ2-1	TGTGCCAGCAGCTTAGAAGCTAGCGGGAGGGCCGGTTCCTACAATGAGCAGTTCTTC	CASSLEASGRAGSYNEQFF
NA	TRBV5-1	NA	TRBJ1-2	TGCGCCAGCAGCTTTACAGGATCTAACTATGGCTACACCTTC	CASSFTGSNYGYTF
few	TRBV7-9	NA	TRBJ1-1	TGTGCCAGCAGCTTAGGGGCCATGAACACTGAAGCTTTCTTT	CASSLGAMNTEAFF
NA	TRBV20-1	TRBD1	TRBJ2-7	TGCAGTGCTACCCGGACAGGGGGACACTTC	CSATRTGGHF
NA	TRBV28	NA	TRBJ2-7	TGTGCCAGCAGTTTACGCGGGGAACCCTACGAGCAGTACTTC	CASSLRGEPYEQYF
once	TRBV28	NA	TRBJ1-2	TGTGCCAGCAGTTTATGGGGGAACTATGGCTACACCTTC	CASSLWGNYGYTF
NA	TRBV2	TRBD2	TRBJ2-1	TGTGCCAGCATTCCACCGAGCGGGAGCGTTATGTTCTTC	CASIPPSGSVMFF
NA	TRBV29-1	TRBD2	TRBJ2-1	TGCAGCGAGACTAGCGGGAAGAATGAGCAGTTCTTC	CSETSGKNEQFF
NA	TRBV28	NA	TRBJ2-7	TGTGCCAGCAGTTTACAGGTCCCCTACGAGCAGTACTTC	CASSLQVPYEQYF
once	TRBV30	TRBD1	TRBJ2-7	TGTGCCTGGCGACAGGGGGAGTACGAGCAGTACTTC	CAWRQGEYEQYF
NA	TRBV5-1	NA	TRBJ1-2	TGCGCCAGCAGCTTGGGGACAGACTATGGCTACACCTTC	CASSLGTDYGYTF
NA	TRBV7-3	NA	TRBJ2-3	TGTGCCAGCAGCTTGGGCGGAAACACAGATACGCAGTATTTT	CASSLGGNTDTQYF
NA	TRBV6-1	NA	TRBJ1-3	TGTGCCAGCAGTGAAGTTGGAAACACCATATATTTT	CASSEVGNTIYF
NA	TRBV19	TRBD1	TRBJ1-5	TGTGCCAGTAGTACCCTACGACAGGGTCGACAGCCCCAGCATTTT	CASSTLRQGRQPQHF
NA	TRBV28	NA	TRBJ1-4	TGTGCCAGCTCATCCCCAGATCGGGGTGTCAGTGAAAAACTGTTTTTT	CASSSPDRGVSEKLFF
NA	TRBV28	TRBD1	TRBJ2-3	TGTGCCAGCAGGCTAAGGACAGGGTCAGGTACGCAGTATTTT	CASRLRTGSGTQYF
once	TRBV7-2	TRBD2	TRBJ2-3	TGTGCCAGCAGCTTTAGCGGGAGAATCACAGATACGCAGTATTTT	CASSFSGRITDTQYF
NA	TRBV28	NA	TRBJ1-5	TGTGCCAGCAGTTTACCCCGACAGATAATATGGTCCCAGCATTTT	CASSLPRQIIWSQHF
NA	TRBV6-2/TRBV6-3	NA	TRBJ2-7	TGTGCCAGCAGTTACGCAGTTGGCTACGAGCAGTACTTC	CASSYAVGYEQYF
few	TRBV28	NA	TRBJ1-1	TGTGCCAGCAGTTTAATGGACACTGAAGCTTTCTTT	CASSLMDTEAFF
NA	TRBV12-3/TRBV12-4	NA	TRBJ1-5	TGTGCCAGCAGCTACAAGCGCAATCAGCCCCAGCATTTT	CASSYKRNQPQHF
NA	TRBV5-5	NA	TRBJ2-7	TGTGCCAGCAGCCTAGGACAAACCGAGCAGTACTTC	CASSLGQTEQYF
once	TRBV9	TRBD2	TRBJ2-3	TGTGCCAGCAGTGAGGGACTAGGGGCACATACGCAGTATTTT	CASSEGLGAHTQYF
NA	TRBV7-2	TRBD2	TRBJ2-1	TGTGCCAGCAGCCAGACTAGCGGGCAATACAATGAGCAGTTCTTC	CASSQTSGQYNEQFF
NA	TRBV7-2	NA	TRBJ1-5	TGTGCCAGCAGTGGGCGGGAGGGACAGCCCCAGCATTTT	CASSGREGQPQHF
NA	TRBV5-6	NA	TRBJ2-7	TGTGCCAGCAGCCCCCTCGGGGCGGTAGAGTACGAGCAGTACTTC	CASSPLGAVEYEQYF
few	TRBV5-1	TRBD1	TRBJ2-7	TGCGCCAGCAGTATCTTGTCAGGGGGCTACGAGCAGTACTTC	CASSILSGGYEQYF
NA	TRBV12-3/TRBV12-4	NA	TRBJ1-2	TGTGCCAGCAGTTTCTTATTTACGGATGGCTACACCTTC	CASSFLFTDGYTF
NA	TRBV5-4	NA	TRBJ1-1	TGTGCCAGCAGCCGGGACACCCTGAACACTGAAGCTTTCTTT	CASSRDTLNTEAFF
NA	TRBV7-3	TRBD2	TRBJ2-5	TGTGCCAGCAGCTTAAACTTAGGACTAGCGGGAGAGACCCAGTACTTC	CASSLNLGLAGETQYF
NA	TRBV30	TRBD2	TRBJ2-7	TGTGCCTGGAGCCTAGCGGGACGGTGGGAGCAGTACTTC	CAWSLAGRWEQYF
NA	TRBV5-1	TRBD2	TRBJ2-6	TGCGCCAGCAGCTTGGCGGGGGGGGGCTTAGGATCTGGGGCCAACGTCCTGACTTTC	CASSLAGGGLGSGANVLTF
NA	TRBV5-1	TRBD1	TRBJ2-7	TGCGCCAGCAGTCGAGACGGACAGGGGAGGGCCTACGAGCAGTACTTC	CASSRDGQGRAYEQYF
NA	TRBV19	NA	TRBJ2-1	TGTGCCAGTAGTATAGGACAGGGAGGTGAGGAGCAGTTCTTC	CASSIGQGGEEQFF
NA	TRBV5-1	TRBD1	TRBJ1-2	TGCGCCAGCAGCTCAGGACAGGGGGAGATCTATGGCTACACCTTC	CASSSGQGEIYGYTF